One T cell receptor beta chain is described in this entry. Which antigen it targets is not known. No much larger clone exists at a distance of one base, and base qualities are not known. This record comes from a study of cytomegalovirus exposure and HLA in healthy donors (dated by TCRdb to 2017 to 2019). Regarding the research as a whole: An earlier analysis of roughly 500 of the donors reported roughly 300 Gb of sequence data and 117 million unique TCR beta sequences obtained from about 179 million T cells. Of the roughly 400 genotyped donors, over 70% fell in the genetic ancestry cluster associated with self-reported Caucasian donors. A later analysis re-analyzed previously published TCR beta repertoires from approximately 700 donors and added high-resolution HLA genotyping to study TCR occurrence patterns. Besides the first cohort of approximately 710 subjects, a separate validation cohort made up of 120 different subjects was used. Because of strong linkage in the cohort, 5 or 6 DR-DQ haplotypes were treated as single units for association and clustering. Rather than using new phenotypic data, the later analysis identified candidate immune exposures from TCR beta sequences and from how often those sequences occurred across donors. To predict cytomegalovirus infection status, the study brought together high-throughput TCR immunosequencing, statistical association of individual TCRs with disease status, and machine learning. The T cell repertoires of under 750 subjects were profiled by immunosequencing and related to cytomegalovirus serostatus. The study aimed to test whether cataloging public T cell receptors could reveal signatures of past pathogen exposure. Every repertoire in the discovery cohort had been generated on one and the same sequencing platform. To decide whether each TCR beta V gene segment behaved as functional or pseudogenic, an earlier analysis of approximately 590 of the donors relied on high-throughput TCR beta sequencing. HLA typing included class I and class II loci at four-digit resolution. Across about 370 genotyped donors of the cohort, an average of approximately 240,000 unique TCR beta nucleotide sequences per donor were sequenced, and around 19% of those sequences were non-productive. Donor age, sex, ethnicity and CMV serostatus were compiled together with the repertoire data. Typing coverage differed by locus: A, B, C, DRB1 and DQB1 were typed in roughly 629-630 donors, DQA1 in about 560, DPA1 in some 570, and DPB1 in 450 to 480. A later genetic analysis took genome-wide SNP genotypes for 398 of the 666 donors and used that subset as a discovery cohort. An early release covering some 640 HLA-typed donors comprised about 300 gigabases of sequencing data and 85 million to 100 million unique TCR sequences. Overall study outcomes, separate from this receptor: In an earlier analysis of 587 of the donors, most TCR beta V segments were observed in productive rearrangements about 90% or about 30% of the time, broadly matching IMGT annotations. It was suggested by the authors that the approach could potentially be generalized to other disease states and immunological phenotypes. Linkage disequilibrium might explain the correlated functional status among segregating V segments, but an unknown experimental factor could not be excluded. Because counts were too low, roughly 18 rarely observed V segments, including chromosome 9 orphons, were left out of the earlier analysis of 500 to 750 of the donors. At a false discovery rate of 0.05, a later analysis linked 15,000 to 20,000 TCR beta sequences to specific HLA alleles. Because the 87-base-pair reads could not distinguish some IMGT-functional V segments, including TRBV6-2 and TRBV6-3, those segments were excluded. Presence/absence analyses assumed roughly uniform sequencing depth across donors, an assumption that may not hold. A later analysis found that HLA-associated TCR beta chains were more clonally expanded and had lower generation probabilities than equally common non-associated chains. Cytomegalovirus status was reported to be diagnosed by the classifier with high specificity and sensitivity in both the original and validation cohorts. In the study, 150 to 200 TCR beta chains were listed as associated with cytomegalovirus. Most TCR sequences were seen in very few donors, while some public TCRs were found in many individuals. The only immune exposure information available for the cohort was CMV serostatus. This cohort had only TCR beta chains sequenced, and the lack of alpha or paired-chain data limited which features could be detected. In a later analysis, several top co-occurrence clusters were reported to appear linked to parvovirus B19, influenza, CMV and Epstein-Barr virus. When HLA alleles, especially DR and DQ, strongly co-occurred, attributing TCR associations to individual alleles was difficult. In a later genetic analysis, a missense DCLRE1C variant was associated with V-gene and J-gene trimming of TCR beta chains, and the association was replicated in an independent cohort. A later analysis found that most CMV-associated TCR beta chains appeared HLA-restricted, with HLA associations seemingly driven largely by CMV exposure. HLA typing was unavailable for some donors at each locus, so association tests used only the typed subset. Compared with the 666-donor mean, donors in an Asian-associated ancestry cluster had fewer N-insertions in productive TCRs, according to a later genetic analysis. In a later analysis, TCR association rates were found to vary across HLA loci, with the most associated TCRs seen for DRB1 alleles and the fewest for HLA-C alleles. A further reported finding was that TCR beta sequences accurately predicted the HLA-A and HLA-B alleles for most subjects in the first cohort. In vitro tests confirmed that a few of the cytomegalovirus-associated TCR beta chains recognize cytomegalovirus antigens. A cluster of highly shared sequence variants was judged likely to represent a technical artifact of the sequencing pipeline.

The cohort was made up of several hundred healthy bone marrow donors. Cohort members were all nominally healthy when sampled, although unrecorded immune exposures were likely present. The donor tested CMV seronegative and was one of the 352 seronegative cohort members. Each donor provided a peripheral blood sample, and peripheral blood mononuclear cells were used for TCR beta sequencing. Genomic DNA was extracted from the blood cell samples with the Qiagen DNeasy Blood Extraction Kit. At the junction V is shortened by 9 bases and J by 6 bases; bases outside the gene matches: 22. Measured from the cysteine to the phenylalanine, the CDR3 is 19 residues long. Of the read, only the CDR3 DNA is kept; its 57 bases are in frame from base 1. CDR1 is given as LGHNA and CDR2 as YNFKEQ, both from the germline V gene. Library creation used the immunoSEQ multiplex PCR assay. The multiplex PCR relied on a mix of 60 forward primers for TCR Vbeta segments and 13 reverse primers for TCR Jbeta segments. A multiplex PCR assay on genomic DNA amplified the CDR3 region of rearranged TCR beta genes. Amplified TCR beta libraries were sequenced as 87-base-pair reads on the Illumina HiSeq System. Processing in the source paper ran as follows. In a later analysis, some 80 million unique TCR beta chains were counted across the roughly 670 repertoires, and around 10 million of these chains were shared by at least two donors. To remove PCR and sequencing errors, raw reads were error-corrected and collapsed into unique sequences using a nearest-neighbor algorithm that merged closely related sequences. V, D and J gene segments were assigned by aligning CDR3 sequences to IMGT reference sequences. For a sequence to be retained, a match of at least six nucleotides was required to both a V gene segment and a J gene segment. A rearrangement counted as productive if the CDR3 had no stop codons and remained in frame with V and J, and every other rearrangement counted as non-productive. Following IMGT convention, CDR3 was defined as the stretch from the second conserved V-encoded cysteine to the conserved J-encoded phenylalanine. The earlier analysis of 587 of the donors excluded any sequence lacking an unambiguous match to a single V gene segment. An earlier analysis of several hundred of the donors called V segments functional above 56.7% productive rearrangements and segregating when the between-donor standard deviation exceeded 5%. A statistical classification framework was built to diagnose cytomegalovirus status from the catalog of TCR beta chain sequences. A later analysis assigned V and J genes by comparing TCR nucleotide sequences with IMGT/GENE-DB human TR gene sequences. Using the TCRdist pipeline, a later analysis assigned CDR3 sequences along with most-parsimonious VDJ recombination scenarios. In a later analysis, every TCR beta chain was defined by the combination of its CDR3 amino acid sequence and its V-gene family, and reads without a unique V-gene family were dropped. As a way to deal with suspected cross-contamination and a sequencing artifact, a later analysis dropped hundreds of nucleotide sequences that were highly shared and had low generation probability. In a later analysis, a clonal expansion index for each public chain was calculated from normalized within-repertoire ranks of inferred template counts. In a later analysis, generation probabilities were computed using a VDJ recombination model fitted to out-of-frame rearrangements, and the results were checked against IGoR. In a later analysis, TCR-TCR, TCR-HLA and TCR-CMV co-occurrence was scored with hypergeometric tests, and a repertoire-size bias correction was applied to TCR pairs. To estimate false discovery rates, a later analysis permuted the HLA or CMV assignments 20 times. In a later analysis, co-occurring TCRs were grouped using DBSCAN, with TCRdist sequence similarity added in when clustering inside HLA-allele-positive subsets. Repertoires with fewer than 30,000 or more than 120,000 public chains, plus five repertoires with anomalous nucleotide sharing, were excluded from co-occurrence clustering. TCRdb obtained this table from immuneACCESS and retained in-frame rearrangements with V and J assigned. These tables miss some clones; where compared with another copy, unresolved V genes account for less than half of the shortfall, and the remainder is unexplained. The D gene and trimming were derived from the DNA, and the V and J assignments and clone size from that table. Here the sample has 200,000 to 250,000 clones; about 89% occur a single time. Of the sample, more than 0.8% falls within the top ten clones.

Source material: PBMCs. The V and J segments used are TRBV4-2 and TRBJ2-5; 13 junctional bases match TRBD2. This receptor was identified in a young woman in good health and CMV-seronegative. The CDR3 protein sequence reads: CARCASGVRLAGGGKTQYF. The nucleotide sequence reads TGTGCCAGATGCGCATCGGGGGTTCGACTAGCGGGAGGCGGGAAGACCCAGTACTTC.